The clone carrying this T cell receptor (beta chain) appeared many times. Stated time point: pre-sensitization, week 0. The treatment was: therapeutic diphenylcyclopropenone sensitization with weekly scalp DPC. CDR1 MNHEY and CDR2 SMNVEV come from the germline V gene (reference sequence). The CDR3 totals 13 residues. Trimming at V came to 6 bases and at J to 2 bases, leaving 3 bases not matched to a gene. Each CDR3 protein gets one entry after TCRdb re-called the RACE reads with MiXCR. The sample carries approximately 60,000 distinct CDR3 sequences, 9.9% recorded once. The data stem from a study of human T cells and chemical hapten exposure.

The chain combines TRBV27 with TRBJ1-1; TRBD1 matches 7 bases. The source material was whole blood, sampled in connection with sensitization to the hapten diphenylcyclopropenone (DPC). The sequence was obtained from a man aged 40-49 years with alopecia areata. Some clones in this sample may be carry-over from other donors' samples. The chain's CDR3 is CASRGQANTEAFF. The CDR3 DNA reads TGTGCCAGCAGAGGACAGGCAAACACTGAAGCTTTCTTT.